This T cell receptor beta chain stems from a study of cytomegalovirus exposure and HLA in healthy donors. For the study at large: Out of approximately 170 million T cells, an earlier analysis found about 120 million unique TCR beta sequences in total. Study findings and constraints: Most TCR sequences were seen very rarely across donors, but some public TCRs occurred in many. In an earlier analysis, about 90% or about 30%: the productive usage of most TCR beta V segments.

The V gene's germline CDR1 is LGHNA and CDR2 YSLEER. This CDR3 contains 16 residues. Remarks on this clone: The antigen is undetermined. One end of the junction is discordant with germline, which a read error may explain.

The PCR employed 60 Vbeta primers together with 13 Jbeta primers. TCRdb's copy holds only in-frame clones and misses some; the assay was immunoSEQ multiplex PCR. The sample contains roughly 120,000 clones, roughly four fifths of which appear only once. This clonotype originated in a male donor in good health and CMV-seropositive. The material sequenced was PBMCs. The gene calls are TRBV4-3 and TRBJ2-6; TRBD1 is a possible D gene (5 bases). The CDR3: CASSQDMGSGANGLTF. The CDR3 DNA reads TGCGCCAGCAGCCAAGATATGGGCTCTGGGGCCAACGGCCTGACTTTC.